This is a list of T cell receptor beta chains from one sample in a study of T cell repertoires in cytomegalovirus infection. Each CDR3 protein gets one entry after TCRdb re-called the reads with MiXCR. This table has 140,000 to 150,000 distinct CDR3 sequences, approximately 30% appearing once. The antigens for these receptors are not known. The sample here was CD8+ T cells from cultured PBMCs, taken from culture after CMV antigen stimulation. The origin of the receptors is a human donor in good health (CMV status not recorded). Some clones in this sample may be carry-over from other donors' samples. CDR3s include the opening cysteine and the closing phenylalanine or tryptophan. A D gene is named only where the DNA matches it firmly. Size values are once, few and many counts, or a class for expanded clones, and some rows have none.

NA	TRBV19	many	TRBJ1-2	CASSPTGKGGYGYTF	TGTGCCAGTAGTCCCACAGGGAAAGGAGGTTATGGCTACACCTTC
TRBD1	TRBV7-9	few	TRBJ2-2	CASSLGWAGGTGELFF	TGTGCCAGCAGCTTAGGATGGGCAGGGGGCACCGGGGAGCTGTTTTTT
TRBD1	TRBV7-2	few	TRBJ2-7	CASSANLGTVYEQYF	TGTGCCAGCAGCGCCAATCTCGGGACAGTCTACGAGCAGTACTTC
TRBD1	TRBV15	NA	TRBJ1-2	CATAPGQGAFYGYTF	TGTGCCACAGCGCCGGGACAGGGGGCCTTCTATGGCTACACCTTC
NA	TRBV7-6	few	TRBJ1-2	CASSLDGANYGYTF	TGTGCCAGCAGCTTAGACGGAGCTAACTATGGCTACACCTTC
NA	TRBV12-3/TRBV12-4	few	TRBJ1-5	CASSLDVYQPQHF	TGTGCCAGCAGTTTAGACGTGTATCAGCCCCAGCATTTT
NA	TRBV7-8	many	TRBJ2-5	CASFEGNQETQYF	TGTGCCAGCTTTGAGGGGAACCAAGAGACCCAGTACTTC
TRBD1	TRBV29-1	NA	TRBJ2-7	CSVEESWTGGNEQYF	TGCAGCGTTGAAGAGAGTTGGACAGGGGGTAACGAGCAGTACTTC
TRBD2	TRBV20-1	many	TRBJ2-3	CSANSGGTDTQYF	TGCAGTGCTAATAGCGGGGGCACAGATACGCAGTATTTT
TRBD1	TRBV5-1	NA	TRBJ2-5	CASSYRGRGKETQYF	TGCGCCAGCAGCTACAGGGGAAGGGGAAAAGAGACCCAGTACTTC
TRBD1	TRBV9	many	TRBJ1-1	CASSVSWGDRGLDTEAFF	TGTGCCAGCAGCGTCTCCTGGGGGGACAGGGGGCTGGACACTGAAGCTTTCTTT
TRBD1	TRBV29-1	NA	TRBJ2-7	CSVVDRVYEQYF	TGCAGCGTTGTCGACAGGGTTTACGAGCAGTACTTC
TRBD1	TRBV7-2	many	TRBJ2-5	CASSLNGGRGTETQYF	TGTGCCAGCAGCTTAAATGGGGGCAGGGGGACCGAGACCCAGTACTTC
NA	TRBV27	NA	TRBJ1-5	CASSPLDRGGAHQPQHF	TGTGCCAGCAGTCCCCTAGACAGAGGGGGGGCACATCAGCCCCAGCATTTT
NA	TRBV4-1	few	TRBJ1-2	CASSQEGPGLYYGYTF	TGCGCCAGCAGCCAAGAGGGTCCGGGTTTGTACTATGGCTACACCTTC
TRBD1	TRBV5-5	NA	TRBJ2-1	CASVAGGLNEQFF	TGTGCCAGCGTTGCAGGGGGCCTCAATGAGCAGTTCTTC
NA	TRBV6-5	NA	TRBJ2-2	CATMRENTGELFF	TGTGCCACCATGAGAGAGAACACCGGGGAGCTGTTTTTT
NA	TRBV12-3/TRBV12-4	many	TRBJ2-7	CASSLGGTYEQYF	TGTGCCAGCAGTTTAGGGGGGACCTACGAGCAGTACTTC
NA	TRBV6-2/TRBV6-3	NA	TRBJ1-5	CASSPKSGADSNQPQHF	TGTGCCAGCAGCCCCAAGTCGGGGGCTGATAGCAATCAGCCCCAGCATTTT
TRBD1	TRBV19	few	TRBJ1-1	CASSAGQGHTEAFF	TGTGCCAGTAGTGCGGGACAGGGGCACACTGAAGCTTTCTTT
TRBD1	TRBV27	NA	TRBJ2-7	CASSLGDRHEQYF	TGTGCCAGCAGTTTAGGGGACAGACACGAGCAGTACTTC
TRBD2	TRBV7-8	NA	TRBJ2-5	CASSFLGGYQETQYF	TGTGCCAGCAGCTTTCTCGGGGGGTACCAAGAGACCCAGTACTTC
NA	TRBV14	few	TRBJ1-2	CASSQAGRGIYGYTF	TGTGCCAGCAGCCAAGCCGGGCGGGGGATCTATGGCTACACCTTC
NA	TRBV6-8	NA	TRBJ2-1	CASSYSGATYNEQFF	TGTGCCAGCAGTTATTCGGGGGCAACCTACAATGAGCAGTTCTTC
NA	TRBV27	NA	TRBJ1-2	CASSSKDSYGYTF	TGTGCCAGCAGTTCAAAGGACAGCTATGGCTACACCTTC
TRBD2	TRBV12-3/TRBV12-4	few	TRBJ2-3	CASSQAGADTQYF	TGTGCCAGCAGTCAAGCGGGGGCAGATACGCAGTATTTT
NA	TRBV4-1	NA	TRBJ1-2	CASSQYAGDNYGYTF	TGCGCCAGCAGCCAATACGCAGGGGATAACTATGGCTACACCTTC
NA	TRBV5-4	NA	TRBJ1-1	CASSGEGLRAFF	TGTGCCAGCAGCGGGGAGGGCCTGCGGGCTTTCTTT
NA	TRBV29-1	NA	TRBJ2-2	CSVEQGFSTGELFF	TGCAGCGTTGAGCAGGGCTTTAGCACCGGGGAGCTGTTTTTT
NA	TRBV4-1	few	TRBJ2-2	CASSQDQGYESGELFF	TGCGCCAGCAGCCAAGATCAGGGTTACGAGTCCGGGGAGCTGTTTTTT
NA	TRBV27	few	TRBJ2-3	CASSPPGYRTDTQYF	TGTGCCAGCAGTCCCCCAGGGTATAGGACAGATACGCAGTATTTT
NA	TRBV6-1	few	TRBJ2-1	CASSELQQSSYNEQFF	TGTGCCAGCAGTGAACTTCAGCAGAGCTCCTACAATGAGCAGTTCTTC
NA	TRBV19	NA	TRBJ1-1	CASNHIPEAFF	TGTGCCAGTAACCACATCCCTGAAGCTTTCTTT
TRBD1	TRBV7-9	many	TRBJ2-1	CASSDRDRYNEQFF	TGTGCCAGCAGCGACCGGGACAGGTACAATGAGCAGTTCTTC
NA	TRBV12-3/TRBV12-4	many	TRBJ2-7	CASSFGDNSYEQYF	TGTGCCAGCAGTTTTGGGGACAACTCCTACGAGCAGTACTTC
NA	TRBV2	medium-sized	TRBJ2-7	CASSGAEQYF	TGTGCCAGCAGTGGGGCCGAGCAGTACTTC
NA	TRBV2	NA	TRBJ1-5	CASSEGQNSNQPQHF	TGTGCCAGCAGTGAAGGACAGAATAGCAATCAGCCCCAGCATTTT
TRBD1	TRBV12-3/TRBV12-4	NA	TRBJ2-5	CASSSLTGARETQYF	TGTGCCAGCAGTTCACTCACAGGGGCCAGGGAGACCCAGTACTTC
TRBD2	TRBV19	NA	TRBJ2-7	CASAISGGAYEQYF	TGTGCCAGTGCGATTAGCGGGGGGGCCTACGAGCAGTACTTC
TRBD1	TRBV6-1	NA	TRBJ2-7	CASSGRDSEPYEQYF	TGTGCCAGCAGTGGAAGGGACAGTGAACCCTACGAGCAGTACTTC
NA	TRBV12-3/TRBV12-4	few	TRBJ2-5	CASSPAGTQETQYF	TGTGCCAGCAGTCCCGCAGGGACCCAAGAGACCCAGTACTTC
NA	TRBV24-1	NA	TRBJ2-1	CATSDGTYSSSYNEQFF	TGTGCCACCAGTGACGGGACTTACTCCAGCTCCTACAATGAGCAGTTCTTC
NA	TRBV27	NA	TRBJ1-1	CASSPSASPKAFF	TGTGCCAGCAGTCCCTCGGCCTCTCCGAAGGCTTTCTTT
NA	TRBV6-6	NA	TRBJ2-1	CASILANEQFF	TGTGCCAGCATCCTAGCGAATGAGCAGTTCTTC
NA	TRBV2	NA	TRBJ2-1	CASGPSYNEQFF	TGTGCCAGCGGGCCTAGTTACAATGAGCAGTTCTTC
NA	TRBV7-2	few	TRBJ1-5	CASSLRPGWNQPQHF	TGTGCCAGCAGCTTACGTCCCGGTTGGAATCAGCCCCAGCATTTT
NA	TRBV7-6	many	TRBJ2-7	CASSLRDNSYEQYF	TGTGCCAGCAGCTTAAGGGACAACTCCTACGAGCAGTACTTC
TRBD1	TRBV7-9	NA	TRBJ2-3	CASSPPRRGPLTDTQYF	TGTGCCAGCAGCCCCCCGCGTAGGGGGCCTCTCACAGATACGCAGTATTTT
NA	TRBV5-1	NA	TRBJ2-7	CASNLGIGSSYEQYF	TGCGCCAGCAACTTGGGCATAGGGAGCTCCTACGAGCAGTACTTC
NA	TRBV4-1	NA	TRBJ1-3	CASSQGWGNTIYF	TGCGCCAGCAGCCAAGGATGGGGAAACACCATATATTTT
NA	TRBV2	few	TRBJ2-1	CASSVYSYNEQFF	TGTGCCAGCAGTGTTTACTCCTACAATGAGCAGTTCTTC